This TCR beta chain appears in the sequencing data of a study of human T cells and chemical hapten exposure. Study observations and caveats: TCRs at a frequency above 1 in 1000 stayed unchanged with DPC sensitization. Versus controls, expanded TCRs had significantly more large CDR3 similarity clusters. Having alopecia, donors may respond immunologically unlike healthy people.

Time point noted: patch test 1, 2 weeks after DPC sensitization. The treatment here: therapeutic diphenylcyclopropenone sensitization with weekly scalp DPC. Blood sampling preceded each patch test application. This CDR3 has 19 amino acids. V gave up 0 bases and J gave up 0 bases, with 15 bases separating them. Looked up from germline, CDR1 is LNHDA and CDR2 is SQIVND (reference sequence). As concerns this clonotype: The antigen remains unidentified.

One entry per CDR3 protein results from TCRdb running MiXCR on the RACE reads. The sample holds about 120,000 distinct CDR3 sequences, approximately 14% seen once. Sequencing was performed on whole blood, taken in connection with sensitization to the hapten diphenylcyclopropenone (DPC). The chain is built from TRBV19 and TRBJ1-6; possibly TRBD1 for D (5 bases). This receptor was taken from a man aged 18 to 29 with alopecia areata. Some clones in this sample may be carry-over from other donors' samples. CDR3 protein: CASSIDRVRLSSYNSPLHF. In DNA, the CDR3 is TGTGCCAGTAGTATAGACAGGGTACGACTGAGCTCCTATAATTCACCCCTCCACTTT. Filled out from reference TRBV19 and TRBJ1-6, the complete variable domain reads DGGITQSPKYLFRKEGQNVTLSCEQNLNHDAMYWYRQDPGQGLRLIYYSQIVNDFQKGDIAEGYSVSREKKESFPLTVTSAQKNPTAFYLCASSIDRVRLSSYNSPLHFGNGTRLTVT.